Listed here are 21 T cell receptor beta chains from one sample, sequenced in a study of early T cells in non-severe SARS-CoV-2 infection. TCRdb reprocessed the 5' RACE reads with MiXCR, giving one entry per CDR3 protein. The table has around 53,000 distinct CDR3 sequences, 7.7% seen once. The sample comprised whole blood. The receptor source for this set is an adult who was a healthcare worker with PCR-confirmed SARS-CoV-2 infection or an uninfected control (not recorded which).

The V and J genes are TRBV7-2 and TRBJ2-3; TRBD1 might be the D (6 bases). Deletions cut 0 bases from V and 5 bases from J, with 12 bases between. CDR1 is SGHTA and CDR2 is FQGNSA in the germline V gene. This CDR3 has 15 residues. This CDR3 is CASSLAPDSVDTQYF. The CDR3 region has the DNA TGTGCCAGCAGCTTAGCCCCGGACAGTGTAGATACGCAGTATTTT.

The chain has TRBV5-4 and TRBJ2-3; 7 bases align to TRBD1. Germline V gives CDR1 SGHNT, CDR2 YYREEE (reference sequence). This CDR3 is 15 amino acids long. After removal of 0 bases from V and 5 bases from J, the junction contained 6 bases not matched to a gene. Here the CDR3 reads CASSLGQGQGDTQYF. The CDR3 DNA reads as TGTGCCAGCAGCTTGGGACAGGGCCAGGGAGATACGCAGTATTTT.

This clonotype has ten or more counts. The rearrangement joins TRBV20-1 to TRBJ2-3; TRBD1 matches 9 bases. J lost 2 bases, V lost 5 bases, and 5 bases had no gene match. The CDR3 sequence is 14 residues long. CDR1 and CDR2 (germline): DFQATT, SNEGSKA (reference sequence). The chain's CDR3 is CSAPGQGNTDTQYF. CDR3 DNA: TGCAGTGCTCCGGGACAGGGTAACACAGATACGCAGTATTTT.

This clonotype was picked up many times. Mismatch with germline at one junction end may stem from a read error. This sequence joins TRBV20-1 and TRBJ1-1; TRBD1 aligns across 9 bases. This CDR3 comprises 14 residues. The germline V gene has CDR1 DFQATT and CDR2 SNEGSKA (reference sequence). The CDR3 loop reads CSARRDRVLPEVFF. In DNA, the CDR3 is TGCAGTGCTAGAAGGGACAGGGTGCTCCCCGAAGTTTTCTTT.

Ten or more counts support this clonotype. The chain employs TRBV6-4 and TRBJ2-3, with TRBD2 matching 9 bases. After removal of 5 bases from V and 3 bases from J, the junction contained 3 bases not matched to a gene. CDR3 length equals 14 residues. CDR1 and CDR2 from the germline V gene are MRHNA and SNTAGT. The CDR3 DNA sequence: TGTGCCAGCAGTTCCGGACTAGCGACAGATACGCAGTATTTT. Amino acid sequence: CASSSGLATDTQYF.

This clonotype was recorded many times. This sequence joins TRBV12-3 or TRBV12-4 and TRBJ1-2, with D possibly TRBD1 on 6 matching bases. There are 15 residues in the CDR3. V lost 3 bases and J lost 3, with 14 bases in between. For the CDR3, the DNA is TGTGCCAGCAGTTTCCAGGGTGCAGGGGACTATGGCTACACCTTC. Translating gives CASSFQGAGDYGYTF.

This clonotype was counted at least ten times. The chain is built from TRBV27 and TRBJ1-5; 7 nucleotides agree with TRBD1. CDR3 size: 14 residues. The J segment lost 4 bases and the V segment lost 4 bases, leaving 4 bases of the junction unmatched. Germline V lookup: CDR1 MNHEY, CDR2 SMNVEV (reference sequence). In nucleotides, the CDR3 is TGTGCCAGCAGTTGGGACAGTTCAAATCAGCCCCAGCATTTT. Translation gives CASSWDSSNQPQHF.

In its sample, this clonotype was seen many times. The rearrangement joins TRBV20-1 to TRBJ2-3; possibly TRBD2 for D (6 bases). Looked up from germline, CDR1 is DFQATT and CDR2 is SNEGSKA (reference sequence). V was trimmed by 2 bases and J by 0 bases, leaving 12 bases between them. This CDR3 is built from 15 residues. The CDR3 protein is CSARIGTPSTDTQYF. Here the CDR3 DNA reads TGCAGTGCTAGAATCGGGACTCCTAGCACAGATACGCAGTATTTT.

This chain uses TRBV11-1 with TRBJ2-7; 8 nucleotides match TRBD1. Germline CDR1 reads SGHAT; CDR2 reads FQDESV (reference sequence). V lost 5 bases, J lost 2 bases, and 8 bases stayed unmatched. The CDR3 consists of 15 residues. The CDR3 DNA reads as TGTGCCAGCAGCACCGGACAGGGCAGTCCCTACGAGCAGTACTTC. It specifies CASSTGQGSPYEQYF.

The CDR3 here is CASSQVNIQYF. The DNA of the CDR3 is TGTGCCAGCAGCCAAGTGAACATTCAGTACTTC. The chain links TRBV3-1 to TRBJ2-4, with no clear D. Looked up from germline, CDR1 is LGHDT and CDR2 is YNNKEL (reference sequence). V was shortened by 1 base and J by 7 bases, with 2 bases between the two germline ends. This CDR3 region has 11 residues.

This clonotype has more than one count but fewer than ten. The rearrangement uses TRBV28 and TRBJ2-1, with 7 bases that match TRBD1. CDR1 is MDHEN, CDR2 SYDVKM, per germline. The CDR3 has 12 residues. V dropped 5 bases and J dropped 10; count of bases not matched to a gene: 5. CDR3: CASSEGGFEQFF. In nucleotides, the CDR3 is TGTGCCAGCAGTGAAGGGGGCTTCGAGCAGTTCTTC.

The chain has TRBV25-1 and TRBJ1-2; D unclear. Trimming took off 6 bases at V and 1 base at J, with 9 bases between the two ends. In germline, CDR1 is MGHDK, CDR2 SYGVNS. This CDR3 region has 13 residues. The CDR3 region has the DNA TGTGCCAGCAGGGACGGACTTAACTATGGCTACACCTTC. This sequence encodes CASRDGLNYGYTF.

This clonotype was detected ten times or more. The chain recombines TRBV30 with TRBJ2-7; TRBD1 matches 9 bases. Germline lookup yields CDR1 GTSNPN and CDR2 SVGIG (reference sequence). This CDR3 spans 12 amino acids. V dropped 2 bases and J dropped 5; count of bases not matched to a gene: 1. The CDR3 DNA is TGTGCCTGGAGTCGACAGGGGGACGAGCAGTACTTC. Translating it yields CAWSRQGDEQYF.

About this clonotype: A much larger clone lies one base from this, so it may be a read error. The CDR3 does not close with the conserved phenylalanine or tryptophan, likely indicating a read error. The rearrangement joins TRBV7-2 to TRBJ2-1; 7 nucleotides agree with TRBD1. Germline loops: CDR1 SGHTA, CDR2 FQGNSA. The CDR3 is made up of 14 amino acids. The J segment lost 5 bases and the V segment lost 5 bases, leaving 6 bases of the junction unmatched. CDR3 DNA: TGTGCCAGCAGCAAAGACAGGGATCACAATGAGCAGTTCCTC. This codes for CASSKDRDHNEQFL.

This sequence joins TRBV18 and TRBJ1-1; D possibly corresponds to TRBD1 (5 bases). Deletions cut 4 bases from V and 2 bases from J, with 14 bases between. From germline, CDR1 is KGHSH and CDR2 LQKENI. This CDR3 spans 15 amino acids. DNA for the CDR3: TGTGCCAGCTCACACACAGGCCGGGACAACACTGAAGCTTTCTTT. Translation: CASSHTGRDNTEAFF.

This clonotype was recorded many times. The chain is built from TRBV20-1 and TRBJ1-2, with D perhaps matching TRBD1 (6 bases). V was clipped by 6 bases and J by 5 bases, with 19 bases between them. The CDR3 length is 14 residues. Germline V gives CDR1 DFQATT, CDR2 SNEGSKA (reference sequence). The CDR3 DNA reads TGCAGTGCGGGACAATCTGCTCGGAGATATGGCTACACCTTC. Protein sequence: CSAGQSARRYGYTF.

The table lists this clonotype with many counts. This chain joins TRBV11-2 and TRBJ1-2, with D unresolved. The CDR3 contains 11 residues. Germline V gene lookup returns CDR1 SGHAT and CDR2 FQNNGV. Trimming removed 1 base at V and 8 bases at J, with 5 bases between. The CDR3 bases are TGTGCCAGCAGCTTAGTGAGAGGCTACACCTTC. Translation: CASSLVRGYTF.

This clonotype was counted at least ten times. V usage is TRBV6-6 and J usage is TRBJ1-2, with a weak D call TRBD1 (5 bases). V was shortened by 0 bases and J by 7 bases, with 9 bases between the two germline ends. CDR1 is MNHNY and CDR2 is SVGAGI in the germline V gene (reference sequence). This CDR3 is 13 amino acids long. CDR3 nucleotides: TGTGCCAGCAGTTACTCGCAAGGGGCTGGCTACACCTTC. Protein sequence: CASSYSQGAGYTF.

This clonotype showed up just once. The rearrangement joins TRBV12-3 or TRBV12-4 to TRBJ1-2; TRBD1 matches 7 bases. The CDR3 contains 17 residues. With V trimmed by 5 bases and J by 4 bases, 16 bases remained unmatched. The CDR3 sequence is CASSARDRKGVVYGYTF. CDR3 bases: TGTGCCAGCAGTGCCCGGGACAGAAAGGGAGTCGTCTATGGCTACACCTTC.

This clonotype was counted at least ten times. The CDR3 reads CAWDLDAEAFF. CDR3 nucleotides: TGTGCCTGGGACTTGGACGCTGAAGCTTTCTTT. The chain carries TRBV30 and TRBJ1-1; D unclear. Germline V gene data show CDR1 as GTSNPN and CDR2 as SVGIG (reference sequence). There are 11 residues in the CDR3. V was pared by 5 bases and J by 6 bases, with 10 bases between.

This clonotype was picked up many times. Here the CDR3 DNA reads TGTGCCTGGAGTATGGAGGGTCGGAACGAGCAGTACTTC. Amino acid sequence: CAWSMEGRNEQYF. The chain uses TRBV30 and TRBJ2-7, with D perhaps matching TRBD2 (6 bases). V lost 2 bases, J lost 5 bases, and 13 bases lay in between. The germline CDR1 and CDR2 sequences are GTSNPN and SVGIG (reference sequence). The CDR3 covers 13 residues.